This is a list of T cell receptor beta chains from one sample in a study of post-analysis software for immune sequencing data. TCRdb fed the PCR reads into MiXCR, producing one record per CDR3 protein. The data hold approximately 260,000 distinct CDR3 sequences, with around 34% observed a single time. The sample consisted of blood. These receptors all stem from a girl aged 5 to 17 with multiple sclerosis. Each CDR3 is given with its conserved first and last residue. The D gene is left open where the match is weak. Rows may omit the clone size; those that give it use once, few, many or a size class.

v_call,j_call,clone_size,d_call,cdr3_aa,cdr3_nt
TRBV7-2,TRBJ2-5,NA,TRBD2,CANSLASAGGYQETQYF,TGTGCCAACAGCTTAGCGTCGGCGGGGGGGTACCAAGAGACCCAGTACTTC
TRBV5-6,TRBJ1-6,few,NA,CASSSNSDSPPHF,TGTGCCAGCAGCTCTAATTCGGATTCACCCCCCCACTTT
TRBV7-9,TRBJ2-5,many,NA,CASSLTGGETQYF,TGCGCCAGCAGCCTAACAGGAGGGGAGACCCAGTACTTC
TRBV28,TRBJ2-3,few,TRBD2,CASSFPLAGEVREADTQYF,TGTGCCAGCAGTTTCCCTCTAGCGGGAGAAGTGAGGGAAGCAGATACGCAGTATTTT
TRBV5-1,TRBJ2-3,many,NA,CASSPGDGGLPDTQYF,TGCGCCAGCAGCCCGGGGGACGGGGGATTACCAGATACGCAGTATTTT
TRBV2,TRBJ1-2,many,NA,CASSAGAVNYGYTF,TGTGCCAGCAGTGCAGGGGCCGTTAACTATGGCTACACCTTC
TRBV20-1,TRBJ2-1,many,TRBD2,CSAGRGSLLYNEQFF,TGCAGTGCAGGGCGGGGGTCCCTTCTCTACAATGAGCAGTTCTTC
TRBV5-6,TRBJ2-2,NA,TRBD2,CASSPSPGLAGVRNTGELFF,TGTGCCAGCAGCCCGTCACCGGGACTAGCGGGGGTCCGCAACACCGGGGAGCTGTTTTTT
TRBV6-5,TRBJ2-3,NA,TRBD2,CASSYLREGADTQYF,TGTGCCAGCAGTTACTTAAGGGAGGGCGCAGATACGCAGTATTTT
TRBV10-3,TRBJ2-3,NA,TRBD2,CAIRASGRMTDTQYF,TGTGCCATCAGGGCTAGCGGGAGAATGACAGATACGCAGTATTTT
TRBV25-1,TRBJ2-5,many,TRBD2,CASSGTGGYQETQYF,TGTGCCAGCAGTGGGACGGGGGGTTACCAAGAGACCCAGTACTTC
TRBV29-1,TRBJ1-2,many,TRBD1,CSVHRGTGGYTF,TGCAGCGTCCACAGGGGCACGGGGGGCTACACCTTC
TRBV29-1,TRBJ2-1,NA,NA,CSVDNRWDNEQFF,TGCAGCGTTGATAATAGGTGGGACAATGAGCAGTTCTTC
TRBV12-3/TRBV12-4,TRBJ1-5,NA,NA,CASSPPGVMFNQPQHF,TGTGCCAGCAGCCCGCCCGGGGTTATGTTCAATCAGCCCCAGCATTTT
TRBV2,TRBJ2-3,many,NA,CASSRGGAFDTQYF,TGTGCCAGCAGTCGTGGGGGGGCCTTTGATACGCAGTATTTT
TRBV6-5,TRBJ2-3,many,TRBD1,CASSLRTGASTSDTDTQYF,TGTGCCAGCAGTTTACGCACAGGGGCATCAACCTCTGACACAGATACGCAGTATTTT
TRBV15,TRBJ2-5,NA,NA,CATSRDKLETQYF,TGTGCCACCAGCAGAGATAAGTTGGAGACCCAGTACTTC
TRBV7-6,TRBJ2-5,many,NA,CASSSRTGRETQYF,TGTGCCAGCAGCTCTCGTACAGGGCGGGAGACCCAGTACTTC